What follows describes a single T cell receptor (beta chain). The CDR3 is 13 residues long. Trimming pared 6 bases from V and 6 bases from J, leaving 15 bases between. The V gene's germline CDR1 is DFQATT and CDR2 SNEGSKA (reference sequence). cDNA libraries for TCR alpha and TCR beta, carrying sample barcodes and UMIs, came from 5'RACE with constant-segment primers. From the 5' RACE reads, TCRdb called clonotypes with MiXCR, one entry per CDR3 protein. Found here are fewer than 200,000 distinct CDR3 sequences, around 21% of them singletons; the top ten hold 23%. This sample stems from a study of T-cell memory formation after mild COVID-19.

The V gene is TRBV20-1, the J gene TRBJ2-1; TRBD2 is a possible D gene (6 bases). The sequenced sample was PBMCs or a T cell subset sorted from them (not recorded which). This TCR was sampled from an adult woman who had mild COVID-19 (a few samples of this study predate the infection). Cell type and time point are not known. CDR3 region: CSARGLSGNEQFF. CDR3 nucleotide sequence: TGCAGTGCGCGGGGACTCTCCGGCAATGAGCAGTTCTTC.